This T cell receptor beta chain is drawn from a study of PD-1 blockade in classical Hodgkin lymphoma. Here immunoSEQ multiplex PCR was the method, and the copy in TCRdb shows in-frame clones only, minus some. The sample shows 9,500 to 10,000 clones, about three quarters of them seen only once. The time point is: cycle 4 day 1 (C4D1), after less than seven weeks of nivolumab. With no exception, relapse followed autologous stem cell transplantation in all patients, and brentuximab vedotin exposure varied. Magnetic negative selection of thawed PBMCs was the method by which CD4+ T cells were purified. Trimming pared 0 bases from V and 8 bases from J, leaving 11 bases between. The CDR3 is made up of 13 amino acids. The germline V gene has CDR1 SGHTS and CDR2 YDEGEE.

The sequence was collected from a human donor with classical Hodgkin lymphoma. This specimen was CD4+ T cells from blood, taken before the fourth cycle of nivolumab. The chain combines TRBV5-8 with TRBJ1-2; tentative D call: TRBD1 (5 bases). DNA of the CDR3: TGTGCCAGCAGCTTGGGAGGGGAAGTAGGCTACACCTTC. This codes for CASSLGGEVGYTF.